These 11 T cell receptor beta chains came from one sample sequenced in a study of blood T cell repertoires in COVID-19 (dated by TCRdb to the early 2020s). To prepare the library, the immunoSEQ multiplex PCR assay was applied. TCRdb carries this immuneACCESS record with in-frame sequences only. Its versions omit some clonotypes, under half of them owing to an unresolved V gene in the studies checked, with the rest unexplained. The sample table shows approximately 54,000 clones, and 90% are seen once. Around 3.9% of the sample belongs to the ten largest clones. Sequencing was carried out using peripheral blood. The origin of the receptors is a man aged 45-65 years with acute or convalescent COVID-19.

This rearrangement joins TRBV7-8 to TRBJ1-1; D possibly corresponds to TRBD1 (6 bases). The V end was cut by 1 base, the J end by 4 bases, with 13 bases between. Germline values: CDR1 SGHVS, CDR2 FQNEAQ. The CDR3 length is 15 residues. The CDR3 sequence is CASSLERGWTTEAFF. The CDR3 coding sequence is TGTGCCAGCAGCTTAGAAAGGGGGTGGACCACTGAAGCTTTCTTT. Filled out from reference TRBV7-8 and TRBJ1-1, the complete variable domain reads GAGVSQSPRYKVAKRGQDVALRCDPISGHVSLFWYQQALGQGPEFLTYFQNEAQLDKSGLPSDRFFAERPEGSVSTLKIQRTQQEDSAVYLCASSLERGWTTEAFFGQGTRLTVV.

The CDR3 here is CATIPRGGQGRSPLHF. CDR3 coding DNA: TGTGCCACCATCCCCCGCGGGGGACAGGGAAGATCACCCCTCCACTTT. This chain uses TRBV10-3 with TRBJ1-6, with 9 bases matching TRBD1. The CDR3 totals 16 residues. Germline CDR1 ENHRY, CDR2 SYGVKD. Germline trimming cut 10 bases from V and 10 bases from J; bases unmatched to any gene: 17.

This rearrangement joins TRBV21-1 to TRBJ1-2. TRBV21-1 is noted as a pseudogene. The CDR3 extends over 14 amino acids. The DNA of the CDR3 is TGTGCCACAAAAACGACGCGGGGTCCCTATGGCTACACCTTC. This codes for CATKTTRGPYGYTF.

V gene TRBV19 combines with J gene TRBJ2-3; 7 positions agree with TRBD1. This CDR3 has 15 residues. Germline V lookup: CDR1 LNHDA, CDR2 SQIVND (reference sequence). Trimming at V came to 1 base and at J to 2 bases, leaving 3 bases not matched to a gene. As DNA, the CDR3 is TGTGCCAGTAGTATAGGGGACAGCCACACAGATACGCAGTATTTT. It translates to CASSIGDSHTDTQYF.

This sequence joins TRBV9 and TRBJ2-1; the match to TRBD2 covers 13 bases. V gave up 3 bases and J gave up 10 bases; unmatched junction bases: 13. The CDR3 consists of 17 residues. Per germline, CDR1 SGDLS and CDR2 YYNGEE. The CDR3: CASSGPGLAGPGREQFF. The CDR3 nucleotides are TGTGCCAGCAGCGGGCCGGGACTAGCGGGGCCCGGGCGCGAGCAGTTCTTC. The whole variable domain, filled in from reference TRBV9 and TRBJ2-1, reads DSGVTQTPKHLITATGQRVTLRCSPRSGDLSVYWYQQSLDQGLQFLIQYYNGEERAKGNILERFSAQQFPDLHSELNLSSLELGDSALYFCASSGPGLAGPGREQFFGPGTRLTVL.

The J gene is TRBJ1-1, the V gene TRBV11-3; 8 bases line up with TRBD1. The CDR3 sequence is 14 residues long. The germline CDR1 and CDR2 sequences are SGHNT and YENEEA. The trim removed 3 bases at V and 5 bases at J, leaving 5 bases unmatched. The CDR3 loop reads CASSFSGGPTEAFF. The CDR3 DNA follows: TGTGCCAGCAGCTTTTCAGGGGGCCCTACTGAAGCTTTCTTT.

V usage is TRBV7-6 and J usage is TRBJ2-2; TRBD1 matches at 12 bases. J lost 6 bases, V lost 5 bases, and 7 bases had no gene match. Germline values: CDR1 SGHVS, CDR2 FNYEAQ. This CDR3 is built from 16 residues. CDR3 residues: CASSPTGTGGSGELFF. For the CDR3, the DNA is TGTGCCAGCAGCCCAACCGGGACAGGGGGCTCCGGGGAGCTGTTTTTT.

The gene calls are TRBV19 and TRBJ1-4; a weak D match, TRBD1 (6 bases). Trimming took 2 bases from V and 2 from J, leaving 9 bases between them. This CDR3 spans 15 amino acids. CDR1 is LNHDA, CDR2 SQIVND, per germline (reference sequence). The CDR3 region is CASSIRGGTNEKLFF. The CDR3 nucleotides read TGTGCCAGTAGTATAAGGGGGGGCACTAATGAAAAACTGTTTTTT. Complete variable domain (other parts from reference TRBV19 and TRBJ1-4): DGGITQSPKYLFRKEGQNVTLSCEQNLNHDAMYWYRQDPGQGLRLIYYSQIVNDFQKGDIAEGYSVSREKKESFPLTVTSAQKNPTAFYLCASSIRGGTNEKLFFGSGTQLSVL.

V is TRBV12-5 and J is TRBJ2-7; 9 bases fit TRBD1. J gave up 6 bases and V 5 bases, and 8 bases lay outside the gene matches. Germline V gene data show CDR1 as LGHNT and CDR2 as FRNRAP. The CDR3 is made up of 14 amino acids. The CDR3 reads CASGPSGTGLEQYF. The DNA for the CDR3 is TGTGCTAGTGGTCCATCCGGGACAGGGCTCGAGCAGTACTTC. Looking up the rest from reference TRBV12-5 and TRBJ2-7 gives the full variable domain: DARVTQTPRHKVTEMGQEVTMRCQPILGHNTVFWYRQTMMQGLELLAYFRNRAPLDDSGMPKDRFSAEMPDATLATLKIQPSEPRDSAVYFCASGPSGTGLEQYFGPGTRLTVT.

The chain combines TRBV4-1 with TRBJ2-7; 7 bases map to TRBD1. V lost 3 bases, J lost 5 bases, and 7 bases stayed unmatched. The CDR3 length is 14 residues. Germline CDR1 reads MGHRA; CDR2 reads YSYEKL. CDR3 residues: CASSHRQGSNEQYF. CDR3 DNA sequence: TGCGCCAGCAGCCACCGACAGGGTTCCAACGAGCAGTACTTC.

This rearrangement joins TRBV6-1 to TRBJ1-5; D gene ambiguous. V lost 0 bases and J 8 bases, leaving 8 bases between the germline ends. Germline loops: CDR1 MNHNS, CDR2 SASEGT. This CDR3 has 13 residues. The CDR3 spells CASSEAWEEPQHF. CDR3 coding DNA: TGTGCCAGCAGTGAAGCCTGGGAGGAGCCCCAGCATTTT.